This T cell receptor (beta chain) was captured by sequencing in a study of T cells in Graves' hyperthyroidism and ophthalmopathy. The CDR3 contains 15 residues. Trimming stripped 3 bases from V and 5 bases from J, with 15 bases between. Using RNA transcripts as the source, TCR beta CDR3 regions were amplified. The HTBI set primed first-round TCR CDR3 RT-PCR. TCRdb processed the multiplex PCR reads anew with MiXCR; each CDR3 protein has one entry. Here the sample spans about 740,000 distinct CDR3 sequences, 14% being singletons. This clonotype was counted ten times or more. Specimen: blood. V gene TRBV12-3 or TRBV12-4 combines with J gene TRBJ2-3, with D possibly being TRBD1 (6 bases). This receptor was obtained from a woman in her late teens or twenties with Graves' hyperthyroidism. The CDR3 reads CASSLGARVVDTQYF. Here the CDR3 DNA reads TGTGCCAGCAGTTTGGGGGCCAGGGTGGTAGATACGCAGTATTTT.